This passage covers 7 T cell receptor beta chains from one sample sequenced in a study of blood T cell repertoires in COVID-19. The table came from immunoSEQ multiplex PCR; TCRdb's copy has only in-frame clones and leaves some out. This table has roughly 240,000 clones, 86% appearing once. The specimen sequenced was peripheral blood. The source of these receptors is a woman aged 55-69 years who had recovered from COVID-19.

This clone was counted between two and nine times. The rearrangement uses TRBV3-1 (or the pseudogene TRBV3-2) and TRBJ2-3; the D gene is possibly TRBD2 (6 bases). Trimming cost V 1 base and J 1 base, with 6 bases left between them. The CDR3 has 14 residues. Germline V gene data show CDR1 as LGHDT and CDR2 as YNNKEL (reference sequence). The CDR3 is CASSQAGGTDTQYF. The CDR3 coding sequence is TGTGCCAGCAGCCAAGCGGGGGGCACAGATACGCAGTATTTT.

The chain employs TRBV29-1 and TRBJ1-3; D uncertain. The CDR3 extends over 15 amino acids. Per germline, CDR1 SQVTM and CDR2 ANQGSEA. Trimming stripped 7 bases from V and 0 bases from J, with 16 bases between. The CDR3, as DNA: TGCAGCGCGATTCTACTTACAGACTCTGGAAACACCATATATTTT. This sequence encodes CSAILLTDSGNTIYF.

This chain uses TRBV5-4 with TRBJ1-2, with D possibly being TRBD1 (5 bases). Germline V CDR1 and CDR2: SGHNT, YYREEE (reference sequence). CDR3 size: 15 residues. V was cut by 0 bases and J by 8 bases, with 17 bases left in between. The CDR3 loop is CASSLARQGLRGYTF. The CDR3 DNA reads TGTGCCAGCAGCTTGGCCCGGCAGGGCCTAAGGGGCTACACCTTC. Complete variable domain (other parts from reference TRBV5-4 and TRBJ1-2): ETGVTQSPTHLIKTRGQQVTLRCSSQSGHNTVSWYQQALGQGPQFIFQYYREEENGRGNFPPRFSGLQFPNYSSELNVNALELDDSALYLCASSLARQGLRGYTFGSGTRLTVV.

The rearrangement links TRBV7-8 to TRBJ2-5, with 7 bases matching TRBD2. J was trimmed by 5 bases and V by 5 bases; bases with no gene match: 8. Germline V gene data show CDR1 as SGHVS and CDR2 as FQNEAQ. The CDR3 is 14 residues long. CDR3 sequence: CASSPTGGVETQYF. For the CDR3, the DNA is TGTGCCAGCAGCCCCACGGGGGGTGTTGAGACCCAGTACTTC.

This rearrangement joins TRBV7-2 to TRBJ2-1; TRBD2 matches 13 bases. The CDR3 totals 15 residues. In germline, CDR1 is SGHTA, CDR2 FQGNSA. V was pared by 4 bases and J by 12 bases, with 9 bases of the junction left unmatched. The CDR3 DNA follows: TGTGCCAGCAGCTACGGACTAGCGGGGGTTCTTGGGCAGTTCTTC. Translation gives CASSYGLAGVLGQFF.

V and J are TRBV6-1 and TRBJ1-2; D is ambiguous. This CDR3 has 13 residues. Trimming pared 0 bases from V and 12 bases from J, leaving 14 bases between. The germline gives CDR1 MNHNS, CDR2 SASEGT. This CDR3 reads CASSEARFNQDTF. The CDR3 bases are TGTGCCAGCAGTGAAGCGCGTTTTAATCAGGACACCTTC.

J is TRBJ1-1 and V is TRBV6-4, with D possibly being TRBD1 (5 bases). V shed 4 bases and J shed 4 bases, with 13 bases lying between them. Germline assignment: CDR1 MRHNA and CDR2 SNTAGT. The CDR3 has 14 amino acids. CDR3 sequence: CASSAEAGGTEAFF. For the CDR3, the DNA is TGTGCCAGCAGTGCAGAAGCCGGGGGCACTGAAGCTTTCTTT.